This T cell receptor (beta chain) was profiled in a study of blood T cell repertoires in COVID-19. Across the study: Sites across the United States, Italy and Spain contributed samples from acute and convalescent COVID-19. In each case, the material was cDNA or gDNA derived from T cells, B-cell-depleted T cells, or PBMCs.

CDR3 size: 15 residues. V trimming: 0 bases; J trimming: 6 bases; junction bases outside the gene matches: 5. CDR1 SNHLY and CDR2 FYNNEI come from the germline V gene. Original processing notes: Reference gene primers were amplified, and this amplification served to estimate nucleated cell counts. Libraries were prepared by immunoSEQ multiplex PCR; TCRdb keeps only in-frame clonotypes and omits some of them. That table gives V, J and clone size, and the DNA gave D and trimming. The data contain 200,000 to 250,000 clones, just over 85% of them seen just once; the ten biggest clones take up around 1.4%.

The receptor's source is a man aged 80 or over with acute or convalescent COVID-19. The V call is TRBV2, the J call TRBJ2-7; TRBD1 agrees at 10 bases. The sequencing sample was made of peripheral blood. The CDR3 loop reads CASSEAGTGASEQYF. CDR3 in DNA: TGTGCCAGCAGTGAAGCGGGGACAGGGGCCTCCGAGCAGTACTTC.